These T cell receptor beta chains were read from a single sample in a study of cytomegalovirus exposure and HLA in healthy donors. Generated by immunoSEQ multiplex PCR, the TCRdb table keeps only in-frame clones and is missing some. Of 100,000 to 150,000 clones in the sample, about 80% are singletons; the top ten hold approximately 9%. Sequenced input: PBMCs. Source of these receptors: a man aged 30 to 45 in good health and CMV-seropositive. Each CDR3 is given with its conserved first and last residue. A D gene is named only where the DNA matches it firmly. The size entry is marked missing in some rows and otherwise reads once, few, many or a size class.

size,J,V,D,CDR3,DNA
few,TRBJ1-6,TRBV7-7,NA,CASSLVLGRAGRSPLHF,TGTGCCAGCAGCTTAGTTCTTGGGCGGGCAGGGAGGTCACCCCTCCACTTT
NA,TRBJ2-7,TRBV5-1,TRBD1,CASSAPDRSSYEQYF,TGCGCCAGCAGCGCGCCGGACAGGAGCTCCTACGAGCAGTACTTC
NA,TRBJ1-1,TRBV28,NA,CASSPQGSGNTEAFF,TGTGCCAGCAGCCCCCAGGGGTCAGGGAACACTGAAGCTTTCTTT
once,TRBJ1-4,TRBV27,NA,CASSLGQSNEKLFF,TGTGCCAGCAGTTTAGGGCAGTCTAATGAAAAACTGTTTTTT
NA,TRBJ1-2,TRBV6-5,NA,CASSWGDGYTF,TGTGCCAGCTCGTGGGGGGATGGCTACACCTTC
NA,TRBJ2-2,TRBV9,TRBD1,CASSGDRANGELFF,TGTGCCAGCAGCGGGGACAGGGCTAACGGGGAGCTGTTTTTT
once,TRBJ1-3,TRBV29-1,NA,CSGRVTGNTIYF,TGCAGCGGGCGGGTTACTGGAAACACCATATATTTT
NA,TRBJ1-3,TRBV4-1,TRBD1,CASSHNDREAGNTIYF,TGCGCCAGCAGCCATAACGACAGGGAGGCTGGAAACACCATATATTTT
once,TRBJ1-4,TRBV28,NA,CASRLRPGNEKLFF,TGTGCCAGCAGATTACGACCAGGGAATGAAAAACTGTTTTTT
NA,TRBJ1-4,TRBV4-1,TRBD1,CASSQGGTGFEKLFF,TGCGCCAGCAGCCAGGGGGGGACAGGGTTCGAAAAACTGTTTTTT
NA,TRBJ1-2,TRBV7-2,NA,CASSLGYQGMSYGYTF,TGTGCCAGCAGCTTAGGATATCAGGGTATGAGCTATGGCTACACCTTC
NA,TRBJ1-3,TRBV15,NA,CATSRPPGQGNPPAGNTIYF,TGTGCCACCAGCAGGCCGCCGGGACAAGGAAACCCACCGGCTGGAAACACCATATATTTT
NA,TRBJ1-4,TRBV19,NA,CASSLQRGEKLFF,TGTGCCAGTAGTTTGCAACGGGGAGAAAAACTGTTTTTT
NA,TRBJ2-7,TRBV10-3,NA,CAIRDSYEQYF,TGTGCCATCAGGGACAGCTACGAGCAGTACTTC
NA,TRBJ2-7,TRBV12-5,TRBD2,CASGLGLAGRLEQYF,TGTGCTAGTGGTTTGGGACTAGCGGGGCGGCTGGAGCAGTACTTC
NA,TRBJ1-1,TRBV5-1,NA,CASSPREGGNTEAFF,TGCGCCAGCAGCCCTCGGGAGGGAGGTAACACTGAAGCTTTCTTT
NA,TRBJ1-5,TRBV6-6,TRBD1,CASSYSTGNHQPQHF,TGTGCCAGCAGTTACTCGACAGGGAACCATCAGCCCCAGCATTTT
NA,TRBJ1-4,TRBV19,NA,CASSINRSEKLFF,TGTGCCAGTAGTATAAACAGATCTGAAAAACTGTTTTTT
NA,TRBJ2-3,TRBV2,TRBD2,CASSGHGGALSTDTQYF,TGTGCCAGCAGTGGCCACGGGGGGGCCCTCAGCACAGATACGCAGTATTTT
NA,TRBJ1-5,TRBV25-1,TRBD1,CAKGQGSNQPQHF,TGTGCCAAGGGACAGGGGAGCAATCAGCCCCAGCATTTT
NA,TRBJ1-4,TRBV4-1,NA,CASRGTFDEKLFF,TGCGCCAGCAGGGGGACATTTGATGAAAAACTGTTTTTT
NA,TRBJ1-1,TRBV7-6,TRBD1,CASSLGTGSLTEAFF,TGTGCCAGCAGCTTAGGGACAGGGTCTCTTACTGAAGCTTTCTTT
NA,TRBJ1-5,TRBV21-1,NA,CASSTPGTENQPQHF,TGTGCCAGCAGCACTCCGGGGACTGAAAATCAGCCCCAGCATTTT
once,TRBJ1-1,TRBV4-1,NA,CASSREPTVNTEAFF,TGCGCCAGCAGCCGAGAACCCACAGTGAACACTGAAGCTTTCTTT
NA,TRBJ1-2,TRBV29-1,NA,CSVEGQYGYTF,TGCAGCGTCGAAGGACAGTATGGCTACACCTTC
NA,TRBJ2-5,TRBV25-1,TRBD1,CASSDPGTVRETQYF,TGTGCCAGCAGTGATCCTGGGACAGTGAGAGAGACCCAGTACTTC
NA,TRBJ2-3,TRBV10-1,TRBD1,CASSPGTGIDTQYF,TGCGCCAGCAGCCCCGGGACAGGAATAGATACGCAGTATTTT
NA,TRBJ1-5,TRBV6-1,NA,CASSERGGRNQPQHF,TGTGCCAGCAGTGAACGGGGGGGAAGGAATCAGCCCCAGCATTTT
few,TRBJ1-5,TRBV29-1,TRBD1,CSVTGQPGNQPQHF,TGCAGCGTGACGGGACAGCCTGGCAATCAGCCCCAGCATTTT
NA,TRBJ1-5,TRBV19,NA,CASSSDNRNQPQHF,TGTGCCAGTAGTTCCGACAATCGCAATCAGCCCCAGCATTTT
NA,TRBJ2-7,TRBV10-3,TRBD1,CAIILGDRLCYEQYF,TGTGCCATCATACTAGGGGACAGGCTGTGCTACGAGCAGTACTTC
NA,TRBJ2-7,TRBV5-1,TRBD2,CASSKAGTSGVHEQYF,TGCGCCAGCAGCAAGGCCGGGACTAGCGGGGTCCACGAGCAGTACTTC
NA,TRBJ1-1,TRBV6-5,NA,CASSYREGMEAFF,TGTGCCAGCAGTTACAGGGAGGGCATGGAAGCTTTCTTT
NA,TRBJ2-3,TRBV4-2,NA,CASSQVAGLQSADTQYF,TGTGCCAGCAGCCAAGTTGCGGGACTCCAATCCGCAGATACGCAGTATTTT
NA,TRBJ1-4,TRBV13,NA,CASSLVTRWSNEKLFF,TGTGCCAGCAGCTTAGTGACTCGGTGGTCTAATGAAAAACTGTTTTTT
few,TRBJ2-5,TRBV12-5,TRBD1,CASGPGQDQETQYF,TGTGCTAGTGGACCGGGACAGGATCAAGAGACCCAGTACTTC
NA,TRBJ1-5,TRBV6-5,NA,CASSARRGAGQPQHF,TGTGCCAGCAGCGCACGGCGGGGGGCGGGTCAGCCCCAGCATTTT
NA,TRBJ2-7,TRBV19,NA,CASSIVTGSSSYEQYF,TGTGCCAGTAGTATAGTTACAGGTTCGAGCTCCTACGAGCAGTACTTC
NA,TRBJ2-2,TRBV29-1,NA,CSVEKGAGELFF,TGCAGCGTTGAAAAAGGGGCCGGGGAGCTGTTTTTT
NA,TRBJ1-2,TRBV9,NA,CASRPGPLYGYTF,TGTGCCAGCCGGCCTGGGCCGCTCTATGGCTACACCTTC
NA,TRBJ2-1,TRBV29-1,TRBD1,CSVEVSGDSEQFF,TGCAGCGTTGAAGTGTCCGGGGACAGTGAGCAGTTCTTC
NA,TRBJ2-1,TRBV21-1,NA,CASSSFWVTSGGAGGNEQFF,TGTGCCAGCAGCTCCTTTTGGGTGACTAGCGGGGGGGCCGGTGGCAATGAGCAGTTCTTC
NA,TRBJ2-5,TRBV13,NA,CASSPRTVQETQYF,TGTGCCAGCAGCCCGCGGACAGTTCAAGAGACCCAGTACTTC
NA,TRBJ1-1,TRBV7-2,NA,CASRPSGEAFF,TGTGCCAGCAGGCCCTCGGGTGAAGCTTTCTTT
NA,TRBJ1-1,TRBV6-5,NA,CASSYSNGVEAFF,TGTGCCAGCAGTTACTCTAACGGGGTCGAAGCTTTCTTT
NA,TRBJ2-2,TRBV19,NA,CASSRGFKVRTGELFF,TGTGCCAGTAGTAGAGGTTTTAAGGTTCGGACCGGGGAGCTGTTTTTT
NA,TRBJ2-7,TRBV4-2,TRBD1,CASSQKTGRDRDYEQYF,TGTGCCAGCAGCCAAAAAACAGGAAGGGACAGGGATTACGAGCAGTACTTC
NA,TRBJ1-1,TRBV6-4,NA,CASSPIGERGTEAFF,TGTGCCAGCAGTCCGATTGGGGAACGGGGGACTGAAGCTTTCTTT
once,TRBJ1-6,TRBV29-1,NA,CSVGSGDVDSPLHF,TGCAGCGTGGGGTCGGGGGACGTGGATTCACCCCTCCACTTT
NA,TRBJ1-4,TRBV9,TRBD1,CASSTGQGSEKLFF,TGTGCCAGCAGCACGGGACAGGGATCCGAAAAACTGTTTTTT
NA,TRBJ1-2,TRBV4-1,NA,CASSQDERSPYGYTF,TGCGCCAGCAGCCAAGACGAGCGGTCTCCATATGGCTACACCTTC
NA,TRBJ1-2,TRBV6-5,TRBD1,CASSRGDRGNYGYTF,TGTGCCAGCAGCCGGGGAGACAGGGGGAACTATGGCTACACCTTC
NA,TRBJ1-1,TRBV27,TRBD1,CASSIQGLVTEAFF,TGTGCCAGCAGTATACAGGGGTTGGTCACTGAAGCTTTCTTT